Presented here are 14 T cell receptor beta chains from one specimen sequenced in a study of patients and donors after allogeneic stem cell transplantation. TCRdb fed the RT-PCR reads into MiXCR, producing one record per CDR3 protein. The sample lists approximately 250,000 distinct CDR3 sequences, over 12% occurring once. Sequencing used blood, either unsorted or a sorted T cell fraction (not recorded which). The receptors were sampled from a human donor who was either an allogeneic HSCT recipient or a stem cell or donor lymphocyte infusion donor (not recorded which). It is not recorded whose cells these are; they may come from a transplant donor.

There are many counts of this clonotype. V and J are TRBV29-1 and TRBJ2-5, with a possible D match to TRBD1 (6 bases). The V gene's germline CDR1 is SQVTM and CDR2 ANQGSEA. Trimming removed 0 bases from V and 1 base from J, with 12 bases in between. The CDR3 consists of 15 residues. CDR3 coding DNA: TGCAGCGTTGAAGATCGGACACAGGGCCAAGAGACCCAGTACTTC. As protein: CSVEDRTQGQETQYF. The variable domain in full, completed from reference TRBV29-1 and TRBJ2-5, reads SAVISQKPSRDICQRGTSLTIQCQVDSQVTMMFWYRQQPGQSLTLIATANQGSEATYESGFVIDKFPISRPNLTFSTLTVSNMSPEDSSIYLCSVEDRTQGQETQYFGPGTRLLVL.

The V and J genes are TRBV4-2 and TRBJ2-5, with no clear D. This CDR3 has 13 residues. Trimming took off 0 bases at V and 5 bases at J, with 7 bases between the two ends. CDR1 is LGHNA, CDR2 YNFKEQ, per germline. The chain's CDR3 is CASSQEIWETQYF. The CDR3 nucleotides read TGTGCCAGCAGCCAAGAGATTTGGGAGACCCAGTACTTC.

The V gene is TRBV27, the J gene TRBJ2-7, with D maybe TRBD1 (6 bases). The length of the CDR3 is 13 residues. CDR1 is MNHEY, CDR2 SMNVEV, per germline (reference sequence). Trimming took 6 bases from V and 3 from J, leaving 12 bases between them. CDR3 sequence (DNA): TGTGCCAGCAGGAGGACAGTGAACTACGAGCAGTACTTC. It specifies CASRRTVNYEQYF.

This chain connects TRBV12-3 or TRBV12-4 to TRBJ2-3, with D unresolved. Trimming took 7 bases from V and 1 from J, leaving 6 bases between them. The CDR3 contains 12 residues. CDR3 DNA: TGTGCCAGCAACAGACGCACAGATACGCAGTATTTT. Amino acids: CASNRRTDTQYF.

This clonotype has ten or more counts. V is TRBV5-1 and J is TRBJ1-2; possible D gene TRBD1, 5 bases. Looked up from germline, CDR1 is SGHRS and CDR2 is YFSETQ. Trimming shortened V by 4 bases and J by 4 bases, and 20 bases separated the two germline ends. The CDR3 sequence is 16 residues long. DNA for the CDR3: TGCGCCAGCAGCCCCGGGACGGCAAATCTTTTCTATGGCTACACCTTC. Its translation is CASSPGTANLFYGYTF.

This clonotype appeared many times. The V and J genes are TRBV12-3 or TRBV12-4 and TRBJ2-1; 8 nucleotides align to TRBD2. The V and J ends lost 4 bases and 7 bases, in that order; junction bases with no gene match: 9. The CDR3 contains 15 residues. Written as DNA, the CDR3 is TGTGCCAGCAGTTGGAGCGGGACTAGACTTAATGAGCAGTTCTTC. As protein: CASSWSGTRLNEQFF.

This clonotype has more than one count but fewer than ten. J is TRBJ1-6 and V is TRBV5-5; D is perhaps TRBD1 (5 bases). The CDR3 runs to 14 residues. V was trimmed by 2 bases and J by 10 bases, leaving 13 bases between them. In germline, CDR1 is SGHKS, CDR2 YYEKEE (reference sequence). The CDR3 sequence: CASSFMGQDSPLHF. The CDR3 bases are TGTGCCAGCAGCTTTATGGGGCAGGACTCACCCCTCCACTTT.

The chain links TRBV9 to TRBJ1-1, with D possibly matching TRBD1 (5 bases). CDR3 length: 13 amino acids. The V gene's germline CDR1 is SGDLS and CDR2 YYNGEE. Trimming removed 4 bases at V and 11 bases at J, with 18 bases between. The DNA of the CDR3 is TGTGCCAGCAGCCCCGACCCTCACCGGGGCGCTTTCTTT. Translating gives CASSPDPHRGAFF.

This clonotype was found many times. V and J are TRBV20-1 and TRBJ1-6; D may be TRBD1 (6 bases). The germline CDR1 and CDR2 sequences are DFQATT and SNEGSKA (reference sequence). This CDR3 has 13 residues. Trimming pared 6 bases from V and 7 bases from J, leaving 13 bases between. CDR3 sequence (DNA): TGCAGTGCCCTAGGACAGCCAAATTCACCCCTCCACTTT. Translating gives CSALGQPNSPLHF.

This clonotype has ten or more counts. The chain has TRBV4-1 and TRBJ2-7; 10 bases fit TRBD2. Germline V gives CDR1 MGHRA, CDR2 YSYEKL. The CDR3 has 18 amino acids. The ends lost 1 base at V and 2 bases at J; junction bases unmatched: 11. As DNA, the CDR3 is TGCGCCAGCAGCCAAGGCCTAGCGGGAGACTTTCTACCCTACGAGCAGTACTTC. It codes for CASSQGLAGDFLPYEQYF.

There are many counts of this clonotype. The gene calls are TRBV7-2 and TRBJ1-3, with D unresolved. Between the trimmed V and J ends, which lost 5 bases and 2 bases, there was a span of 7 bases. Looked up from germline, CDR1 is SGHTA and CDR2 is FQGNSA. The CDR3 extends over 13 amino acids. The CDR3 bases are TGTGCCAGCAGCGTCGGCCCTGGAAACACCATATATTTT. This sequence encodes CASSVGPGNTIYF.

Only a few counts were recorded for this clonotype. The chain links TRBV9 to TRBJ2-5; D possibly corresponds to TRBD2 (6 bases). V was pared by 4 bases and J by 6 bases, with 19 bases between. The CDR3 spans 15 residues. Germline-derived CDR1 and CDR2 are SGDLS and YYNGEE. CDR3 protein: CASSSETGLAKTQYF. The CDR3 nucleotides read TGTGCCAGCAGCTCTGAAACGGGACTTGCAAAGACCCAGTACTTC.

This clonotype was recorded many times. This chain connects TRBV5-1 to TRBJ1-5; the D gene is possibly TRBD1 (5 bases). V lost 4 bases to trimming and J lost 1 base, with 12 bases between them. The CDR3 runs 15 residues. Germline CDR1 SGHRS, CDR2 YFSETQ. The CDR3 spells CASSRDGRSNQPQHF. The CDR3 DNA sequence: TGCGCCAGCAGCCGGGACGGTCGGAGCAATCAGCCCCAGCATTTT. Using reference TRBV5-1 and TRBJ1-5 for the parts outside the CDR3, the full variable domain is KAGVTQTPRYLIKTRGQQVTLSCSPISGHRSVSWYQQTPGQGLQFLFEYFSETQRNKGNFPGRFSGRQFSNSRSEMNVSTLELGDSALYLCASSRDGRSNQPQHFGDGTRLSIL.

A few counts support this clonotype. V and J are TRBV25-1 and TRBJ1-4, with D possibly being TRBD1 (5 bases). The V and J ends lost 5 bases and 10 bases respectively, with 17 bases between them. The CDR3 totals 14 residues. CDR1 is MGHDK, CDR2 SYGVNS, per germline. CDR3 sequence (DNA): TGTGCCAGCAGTCTTCCATCGGGACGGGGAAAACTGTTTTTT. Its translation is CASSLPSGRGKLFF.